This entry lists 4 T cell receptor beta chains sequenced from one sample in a study of T cells in tuberculosis. Using immunoSEQ multiplex PCR, the repertoire was profiled, and TCRdb retains in-frame clones only, with some absent. The sample carries some 25,000 clones, roughly 95% recorded once. The sequenced sample was PBMCs. Receptors were obtained from a donor aged 10-29 years with latent tuberculosis or without tuberculosis infection.

The chain combines TRBV9 with TRBJ2-1; 8 bases agree with TRBD2. The ends lost 0 bases at V and 5 bases at J; junction bases unmatched: 1. The CDR3 spans 14 residues. Per the germline V gene, CDR1 is SGDLS and CDR2 is YYNGEE. CDR3 nucleotide sequence: TGTGCCAGCAGCGTAGACGGGGGGGACAATGAGCAGTTCTTC. This sequence encodes CASSVDGGDNEQFF.

The CDR3 here is CAISEYREGRGTEAFF. CDR3 nucleotides: TGTGCCATCAGTGAGTACAGGGAAGGGCGAGGGACTGAAGCTTTCTTT. The chain employs TRBV10-3 and TRBJ1-1; perhaps TRBD1 as D (6 bases). The CDR3 consists of 16 residues. Germline assignment: CDR1 ENHRY and CDR2 SYGVKD. V lost 1 base and J lost 5, with 17 bases in between.

The chain employs TRBV5-1 and TRBJ2-6; D may be TRBD2 (5 bases). V shed 4 bases and J shed 3 bases, with 8 bases lying between them. CDR1 SGHRS and CDR2 YFSETQ come from the germline V gene. The CDR3 length is 14 residues. Written as DNA, the CDR3 is TGCGCCAGCAGCCACGGAGGTGGGGCCAACGTCCTGACTTTC. It is translated as CASSHGGGANVLTF. Variable domain in full (rest from reference TRBV5-1 and TRBJ2-6): KAGVTQTPRYLIKTRGQQVTLSCSPISGHRSVSWYQQTPGQGLQFLFEYFSETQRNKGNFPGRFSGRQFSNSRSEMNVSTLELGDSALYLCASSHGGGANVLTFGAGSRLTVL.

This clone was counted once. The chain links TRBV6-5 to TRBJ1-6, with 9 bases fitting TRBD1. This CDR3 has 15 amino acids. Germline-derived CDR1 and CDR2 are MNHEY and SVGAGI. V was pared by 9 bases and J by 5 bases, with 8 bases of the junction left unmatched. CDR3 residues: CASHRRDRDNSPLHF. CDR3 bases: TGTGCCAGTCACCGGAGGGACAGGGATAATTCACCCCTCCACTTT.